Listed here are 9 T cell receptor beta chains from one sample, sequenced in a study of PD-1 blockade in classical Hodgkin lymphoma. Sequenced by immunoSEQ multiplex PCR; TCRdb stores in-frame clones only, minus some. This sample yields under 50,000 clones, of which 60% to 70% are seen a single time; over 3% belongs to the top ten. The sample's time point: cycle 4 day 1 (C4D1), after more than five weeks of nivolumab. Each of the patients experienced relapse following autologous stem cell transplantation, and their brentuximab vedotin exposure differed. The sample here was peripheral blood mononuclear cells (PBMCs), taken before the fourth cycle of nivolumab. These receptors all stem from a human donor with classical Hodgkin lymphoma.

J is TRBJ2-3 and V is TRBV5-4, with TRBD2 matching 8 bases. J was trimmed by 1 base and V by 3 bases; bases with no gene match: 7. CDR3 length: 16 residues. The germline CDR1 and CDR2 sequences are SGHNT and YYREEE (reference sequence). The CDR3 spells CASSSGPAGGTDTQYF. In DNA form, the CDR3 reads TGTGCCAGCAGCTCCGGGCCAGCGGGGGGCACAGATACGCAGTATTTT.

This chain joins TRBV7-2 and TRBJ2-2, with no clear D. The CDR3 spans 14 residues. The germline V gene encodes CDR1 SGHTA and CDR2 FQGNSA. V dropped 1 base and J dropped 4 bases, with 7 bases sitting between them. The CDR3 loop reads CASSLDVGTGELFF. CDR3 sequence (DNA): TGTGCCAGCAGCTTAGACGTTGGCACCGGGGAGCTGTTTTTT. The variable domain in full, with the rest retrieved from reference TRBV7-2 and TRBJ2-2, is GAGVSQSPSNKVTEKGKDVELRCDPISGHTALYWYRQSLGQGLEFLIYFQGNSAPDKSGLPSDRFSAERTGGSVSTLTIQRTQQEDSAVYLCASSLDVGTGELFFGEGSRLTVL.

This chain links TRBV19 with TRBJ2-2; TRBD2 agrees at 14 bases. The J segment lost 0 bases and the V segment lost 1 base, leaving 1 base of the junction unmatched. The CDR3 has 18 residues. Germline lookup yields CDR1 LNHDA and CDR2 SQIVND (reference sequence). The CDR3 spells CASSIGLAGGPNTGELFF. CDR3 DNA: TGTGCCAGTAGTATAGGACTAGCGGGGGGGCCGAACACCGGGGAGCTGTTTTTT.

This clone has a count of ten or more. The V gene is TRBV21-1, the J gene TRBJ2-1; the table's D call, TRBD2, has no DNA check behind it. TRBV21-1 is a pseudogene. The CDR3 loop spans 12 amino acids. The CDR3 is CASSTFINEQFF. Here the CDR3 DNA reads TGTGCCAGCAGCACTTTTATCAATGAGCAGTTCTTC.

In this sample, this clone turned up many times. CDR3 amino acids: CASSLTGEGSPLHF. The CDR3 nucleotides are TGTGCCAGTAGTTTAACAGGGGAGGGCTCACCCCTCCACTTT. This chain connects TRBV19 to TRBJ1-6; 7 positions match TRBD1. The germline gives CDR1 LNHDA, CDR2 SQIVND (reference sequence). Losses at the gene ends were 5 bases for V and 10 bases for J; bases not matched to a gene: 8. The CDR3 runs to 14 residues.

The V call is TRBV7-2, the J call TRBJ2-6; maybe TRBD2 (6 bases). Trimming shortened V by 2 bases and J by 0 bases, and 8 bases separated the two germline ends. CDR1 is SGHTA, CDR2 FQGNSA, per germline. The CDR3 is made up of 16 amino acids. This CDR3 is CASSLWRDSGANVLTF. CDR3 nucleotide sequence: TGTGCCAGCAGCTTATGGAGGGACTCTGGGGCCAACGTCCTGACTTTC.

This clone was recorded once. The V and J genes are TRBV27 and TRBJ2-7, with 8 bases matching TRBD1. The CDR3 consists of 16 residues. V lost 1 base to trimming and J lost 0 bases; unmatched junction nucleotides: 5. Germline values: CDR1 MNHEY, CDR2 SMNVEV (reference sequence). CDR3 residues: CASSLYTGGLSYEQYF. CDR3 nucleotide sequence: TGTGCCAGCAGTTTATATACAGGGGGGCTCTCCTACGAGCAGTACTTC.

The rearrangement joins TRBV6-6 to TRBJ2-7, with 10 bases that match TRBD2. In germline, CDR1 is MNHNY, CDR2 SVGAGI (reference sequence). V shed 7 bases and J 0 bases; nucleotides not matched to a gene: 9. The length of the CDR3 is 16 residues. For the CDR3, the DNA is TGTGCCAGCACCAACGCGAGACTAGCGGGCTCCTACGAGCAGTACTTC. Its translation: CASTNARLAGSYEQYF.

The chain has TRBV9 and TRBJ2-5; 10 bases agree with TRBD1. The CDR3 has 16 residues. Germline CDR1 reads SGDLS; CDR2 reads YYNGEE. J was trimmed by 4 bases and V by 4 bases; bases with no gene match: 10. The CDR3 DNA follows: TGTGCCAGCAGCTCCACCGGGACAGGGGTCGGAGAGACCCAGTACTTC. This sequence encodes CASSSTGTGVGETQYF.